The 30 T cell receptor beta chains listed next were all sequenced from one sample in a study of cytomegalovirus exposure and HLA in healthy donors. The assay was immunoSEQ multiplex PCR, and TCRdb's table has in-frame clones only and misses some. In the table there are roughly 60,000 clones, about 91% of which are singletons. The source material was PBMCs. Receptors originate from a woman in her twenties or thirties in good health and CMV-seronegative.

The rearrangement joins TRBV6-7 to TRBJ2-5; D is unresolved. TRBV6-7 is an ORF, and what it does is uncertain. The CDR3 runs 15 residues. Trimming cost V 0 bases and J 4 bases, with 12 bases left between them. CDR3 DNA sequence: TGTGCCAGCAGTTACTCACCCGGGTGTTCAGAGACCCAGTACTTC. Its translation is CASSYSPGCSETQYF.

CDR3 protein: CASSSDRGLRAYNEQFF. The CDR3 region has the DNA TGTGCCAGCAGTTCGGACAGGGGGCTAAGAGCCTACAATGAGCAGTTCTTC. The chain has TRBV28 and TRBJ2-1, with 11 bases identical to TRBD1. Germline CDR1 reads MDHEN; CDR2 reads SYDVKM. V was clipped by 4 bases and J by 2 bases; unmatched bases: 7. The CDR3 length is 17 residues.

The chain carries TRBV29-1 and TRBJ1-1; perhaps TRBD1 as D (5 bases). V was trimmed by 7 bases and J by 6 bases, leaving 12 bases between them. The CDR3 runs 11 residues. Germline V gene sequence: CDR1 SQVTM, CDR2 ANQGSEA. In DNA, the CDR3 is TGCAGCGCAAACGACAGAGCTGAAGCTTTCTTT. Amino acid sequence: CSANDRAEAFF.

V gene TRBV11-2 combines with J gene TRBJ2-1; maybe TRBD2 (6 bases). V lost 6 bases and J lost 5, with 8 bases in between. The CDR3 consists of 12 residues. Germline CDR1 SGHAT, CDR2 FQNNGV. The CDR3 loop reads CASRWEDNEQFF. For the CDR3, the DNA is TGTGCCAGCAGGTGGGAGGACAATGAGCAGTTCTTC.

This clone was found once. CDR3 nucleotide sequence: TGTGCCAGCAGCTTAGCGGGACTAGCCAACGGCGGGGAGCTGTTTTTT. This translates into CASSLAGLANGGELFF. The chain couples TRBV7-2 to TRBJ2-2; TRBD2 matches 9 bases. V lost 0 bases to trimming and J lost 7 bases; unmatched junction nucleotides: 6. Germline CDR1 and CDR2: SGHTA and FQGNSA. This CDR3 spans 16 amino acids.

The V call is TRBV23-1, the J call TRBJ2-7; 9 bases match TRBD1. TRBV23-1 is noted as an ORF with a role that remains uncertain. CDR3 length: 16 residues. V shed 2 bases and J 7 bases; nucleotides not matched to a gene: 12. CDR3 bases: TGCGCCAGCAGTCAACAAATACAGGGGGCCTGGCATGAGCAGTACTTC. Protein product: CASSQQIQGAWHEQYF.

The chain has TRBV4-1 and TRBJ2-7; 7 bases are a match to TRBD1. This CDR3 is built from 16 residues. Unmatched junction bases numbered 11, after V lost 4 bases and J lost 2 bases. The V gene's germline CDR1 is MGHRA and CDR2 YSYEKL. The CDR3 DNA reads TGCGCCAGCAGCCGCCCAGCCCGGGACAGAACCTACGAGCAGTACTTC. The encoded protein is CASSRPARDRTYEQYF.

The gene calls are TRBV5-1 and TRBJ2-1, with 11 bases matching TRBD2. J was trimmed by 4 bases and V by 1 base; bases with no gene match: 4. This CDR3 contains 16 residues. Germline V gene sequence: CDR1 SGHRS, CDR2 YFSETQ. The DNA for the CDR3 is TGCGCCAGCAGCTTGTACCTAGCGGGAGGTTACAATGAGCAGTTCTTC. Translation gives CASSLYLAGGYNEQFF.

The J gene is TRBJ1-1, the V gene TRBV28; 8 positions match TRBD1. The V gene's germline CDR1 is MDHEN and CDR2 SYDVKM. The V and J ends lost 4 bases and 5 bases, in that order; junction bases with no gene match: 3. This CDR3 is built from 13 residues. The CDR3 nucleotides read TGTGCCAGCAGTTACAGGGGGAGGACTGAAGCTTTCTTT. Protein: CASSYRGRTEAFF.

This chain links TRBV11-2 with TRBJ1-3; 8 nucleotides agree with TRBD1. The CDR3 has 18 amino acids. After removal of 5 bases from V and 0 bases from J, the junction contained 12 bases not matched to a gene. CDR1 and CDR2 from the germline V gene are SGHAT and FQNNGV. The chain's CDR3 is CASSLNTPGTGSGNTIYF. In DNA, the CDR3 is TGTGCCAGCAGCCTAAATACCCCCGGGACAGGCTCTGGAAACACCATATATTTT.

The rearrangement joins TRBV19 to TRBJ2-1; tentatively, D is TRBD2 (5 bases). The germline V gene encodes CDR1 LNHDA and CDR2 SQIVND (reference sequence). V lost 5 bases, J lost 10 bases, and 15 bases lay in between. CDR3 size: 13 residues. The CDR3 sequence is CASSSRVGREQFF. CDR3 nucleotides: TGTGCCAGTAGTTCCCGAGTTGGGAGAGAGCAGTTCTTC.

The chain joins TRBV5-1 to TRBJ2-5, with D perhaps TRBD2 (5 bases). This CDR3 is built from 14 residues. Germline V lookup: CDR1 SGHRS, CDR2 YFSETQ. The V and J ends lost 4 bases and 5 bases respectively, with 15 bases between them. The CDR3 bases are TGCGCCAGCAGCCCCGGACTGGCGGAGGAGACCCAGTACTTC. Amino acids: CASSPGLAEETQYF.

V is TRBV4-3 and J is TRBJ2-7, with 7 bases identical to TRBD2. This CDR3 spans 14 amino acids. CDR1 is LGHNA, CDR2 YSLEER, per germline. V dropped 3 bases and J dropped 2; count of bases not matched to a gene: 4. The CDR3, as DNA: TGCGCCAGCAGCCACCAAGCGGGACCCTACGAGCAGTACTTC. It codes for CASSHQAGPYEQYF.

V usage is TRBV6-5 and J usage is TRBJ1-1, with a possible D match to TRBD1 (5 bases). V was trimmed by 0 bases and J by 4 bases, leaving 12 bases between them. This CDR3 is built from 15 residues. Per germline, CDR1 MNHEY and CDR2 SVGAGI. CDR3 coding DNA: TGTGCCAGCAGTTACTCGGAAGGGACTGCCACTGAAGCTTTCTTT. This gives the protein CASSYSEGTATEAFF.

The V call is TRBV2, the J call TRBJ2-2; 9 bases line up with TRBD2. After removal of 4 bases from V and 1 base from J, the junction contained 7 bases not matched to a gene. CDR3 length: 17 amino acids. Germline CDR1 SNHLY, CDR2 FYNNEI. The CDR3 region is CASSGLTSGGNTGELFF. CDR3 coding DNA: TGTGCCAGCAGTGGGCTGACTAGCGGAGGGAACACCGGGGAGCTGTTTTTT.

The rearrangement links TRBV28 to TRBJ2-1; 9 bases match TRBD1. CDR3 size: 14 residues. Germline V gives CDR1 MDHEN, CDR2 SYDVKM. The V segment lost 5 bases and the J segment 6 bases; nucleotides outside the gene matches: 5. The DNA for the CDR3 is TGTGCCAGCAGTGTCACAGGGGGCGGCAATGAGCAGTTCTTC. This gives the protein CASSVTGGGNEQFF.

The rearrangement uses TRBV5-1 and TRBJ2-2; D is unresolved. Germline V lookup: CDR1 SGHRS, CDR2 YFSETQ. CDR3 length equals 13 residues. V dropped 6 bases and J dropped 7 bases, with 13 bases sitting between them. DNA of the CDR3: TGCGCCAGCACTGTAGAGAAGTTCGGGGAGCTGTTTTTT. Its translation is CASTVEKFGELFF.

The chain uses TRBV6-1 and TRBJ1-1; D is undetermined. With 9 bases removed from V and 0 bases from J, the gap between germline ends came to 5 bases. The CDR3 loop spans 11 amino acids. The germline V gene encodes CDR1 MNHNS and CDR2 SASEGT. The CDR3 region has the DNA TGTGCCAGTATTTTGAACACTGAAGCTTTCTTT. Translated, it gives CASILNTEAFF.

V and J are TRBV6-5 and TRBJ1-1; TRBD1 is a possible D gene (5 bases). There are 15 residues in the CDR3. V was clipped by 0 bases and J by 0 bases, with 8 bases between them. Germline V gene lookup returns CDR1 MNHEY and CDR2 SVGAGI. The CDR3 region is CASSYSGEVNTEAFF. As DNA, the CDR3 is TGTGCCAGCAGTTACTCAGGGGAAGTGAACACTGAAGCTTTCTTT.

The V and J genes are TRBV9 and TRBJ2-2; 11 positions match TRBD2. J was trimmed by 4 bases and V by 0 bases; bases with no gene match: 8. Germline V lookup: CDR1 SGDLS, CDR2 YYNGEE. The CDR3 runs to 18 residues. The CDR3 is CASSVGSSGRLLTGELFF. The CDR3 nucleotides are TGTGCCAGCAGCGTAGGATCTAGCGGGAGGTTACTCACCGGGGAGCTGTTTTTT.

The chain uses TRBV5-1 and TRBJ2-1, with TRBD2 as a possible D gene (6 bases). Germline CDR1 reads SGHRS; CDR2 reads YFSETQ. V was pared by 4 bases and J by 4 bases, with 12 bases between. CDR3 length: 14 amino acids. The CDR3 DNA follows: TGCGCCAGCAGCCAGGACTATACATACAATGAGCAGTTCTTC. It translates to CASSQDYTYNEQFF.

A remark on this clone: An end of the junction does not agree with germline; a read error may underlie this. This chain links TRBV7-9 with TRBJ1-2, with 7 bases aligning to TRBD1. The CDR3 loop spans 13 amino acids. Per the germline V gene, CDR1 is SEHNR and CDR2 is FQNEAQ (reference sequence). This chain's CDR3 is CANSLEAGGNFTF. The CDR3 coding sequence is TGTGCCAACAGCTTAGAGGCAGGGGGGAATTTCACCTTC.

The rearrangement joins TRBV10-3 to TRBJ2-5; 10 bases line up with TRBD1. With V trimmed by 0 bases and J by 4 bases, 11 bases remained unmatched. This CDR3 has 18 residues. Germline lookup yields CDR1 ENHRY and CDR2 SYGVKD. The CDR3 coding sequence is TGTGCCATCAGTGAGTCATCGAGTCGGACAGGGGGATCAGAGACCCAGTACTTC. It yields the protein CAISESSSRTGGSETQYF.

This clone was recorded only once. The rearrangement links TRBV5-1 to TRBJ2-3; D gene unclear. The ends were cut back, 4 bases at V and 5 bases at J, with 8 bases in the middle. The CDR3 runs 12 residues. Per the germline V gene, CDR1 is SGHRS and CDR2 is YFSETQ. CDR3 bases: TGCGCCAGCAGCGTTACGGGAGATACGCAGTATTTT. It is translated as CASSVTGDTQYF.

The V gene is TRBV9, the J gene TRBJ1-1; no firm D call. V was pared by 0 bases and J by 4 bases, with 10 bases between. The CDR3 sequence is 14 residues long. Germline V gives CDR1 SGDLS, CDR2 YYNGEE. Written as DNA, the CDR3 is TGTGCCAGCAGCGTAGGCGCGAAGAGCACTGAAGCTTTCTTT. Translating gives CASSVGAKSTEAFF.

J is TRBJ1-1 and V is TRBV18, with D unresolved. V was cut by 6 bases and J by 8 bases, with 10 bases left in between. The CDR3 consists of 11 residues. Per the germline V gene, CDR1 is KGHSH and CDR2 is LQKENI. CDR3 coding DNA: TGTGCCAGCTCCCCGGCGGGGGAAGCTTTCTTT. It specifies CASSPAGEAFF.

The chain has TRBV18 and TRBJ1-1, with 8 positions matching TRBD1. Germline values: CDR1 KGHSH, CDR2 LQKENI. CDR3 size: 16 residues. The ends lost 2 bases at V and 3 bases at J; junction bases unmatched: 8. CDR3 in amino acids: CASSPTAGGKYTEAFF. Written as DNA, the CDR3 is TGTGCCAGCTCACCAACGGCAGGGGGCAAGTACACTGAAGCTTTCTTT.

This chain uses TRBV9 with TRBJ2-1; no clear D gene. V was shortened by 2 bases and J by 6 bases, with 9 bases between the two germline ends. The germline V gene has CDR1 SGDLS and CDR2 YYNGEE. The CDR3 is 13 residues long. CDR3 region: CASSVPPSNEQFF. The CDR3 DNA sequence: TGTGCCAGCAGCGTCCCTCCGAGCAATGAGCAGTTCTTC.

The CDR3 here is CASSADYRDYEQYF. The DNA of the CDR3 is TGTGCCAGCAGCGCGGACTATCGGGACTACGAGCAGTACTTC. V is TRBV7-9 and J is TRBJ2-7; tentative D call: TRBD2 (6 bases). The germline V gene has CDR1 SEHNR and CDR2 FQNEAQ (reference sequence). Trimming pared 5 bases from V and 3 bases from J, leaving 14 bases between. The CDR3 is 14 residues long.

The CDR3 here is CASRPPGTAYGYTF. The CDR3 DNA follows: TGTGCCAGCAGACCCCCCGGGACAGCCTATGGCTACACCTTC. J is TRBJ1-2 and V is TRBV7-2; TRBD1 aligns across 7 bases. With V trimmed by 6 bases and J by 4 bases, 8 bases remained unmatched. Germline V lookup: CDR1 SGHTA, CDR2 FQGNSA. The CDR3 runs 14 residues.